These 13 T cell receptor beta chains were all obtained from the same sample, sequenced in a study of cytomegalovirus exposure and HLA in healthy donors. Researchers ran the PCR with 60 Vbeta and 13 Jbeta primers. Sequencing was performed with immunoSEQ multiplex PCR; in TCRdb, only in-frame clones are kept and a portion is missing. The table records about 140,000 clones, roughly 74% of them present only once. The sample consisted of PBMCs. Receptors were obtained from a man aged 40-55 years in good health and CMV-seronegative.

CDR3 bases: TGCGCCAGCAGCTTGGCCGGCAGGGAGGCAGACGAGCAGTACTTC. Translation gives CASSLAGREADEQYF. The chain carries TRBV5-1 and TRBJ2-7, with D possibly being TRBD2 (6 bases). Germline values: CDR1 SGHRS, CDR2 YFSETQ. This CDR3 is 15 amino acids long. V shed 0 bases and J shed 5 bases, with 15 bases lying between them.

The sample holds a few counts of this clone. This sequence joins TRBV2 and TRBJ1-2, with 7 nucleotides matching TRBD1. After removal of 7 bases from V and 1 base from J, the junction contained 12 bases not matched to a gene. Germline CDR1 is SNHLY and CDR2 is FYNNEI. The CDR3 is 16 residues long. The CDR3 is CASNRDSVAVNYGYTF. The CDR3 bases are TGTGCCAGCAACCGGGACAGTGTCGCCGTTAACTATGGCTACACCTTC.

The genes are TRBV7-2 and TRBJ1-2, with D unresolved. This CDR3 is 13 amino acids long. CDR1 is SGHTA, CDR2 FQGNSA, per germline. The ends were cut back, 4 bases at V and 4 bases at J, with 10 bases in the middle. CDR3 sequence (DNA): TGTGCCAGCAGCTCCCCTCGAGTCTATGGCTACACCTTC. Protein sequence: CASSSPRVYGYTF.

This chain joins TRBV19 and TRBJ1-6; 8 bases agree with TRBD1. Germline assignment: CDR1 LNHDA and CDR2 SQIVND (reference sequence). The length of the CDR3 is 15 residues. V gave up 3 bases and J gave up 9 bases; unmatched junction bases: 7. This chain's CDR3 is CASSIDRGLGSPLHF. The CDR3 nucleotides are TGTGCCAGTAGTATCGACAGGGGACTGGGTTCACCCCTCCACTTT.

The V gene is TRBV9, the J gene TRBJ1-6; TRBD1 matches at 7 bases. Germline V lookup: CDR1 SGDLS, CDR2 YYNGEE. The junction had 10 bases not matched to a gene; V was cut back by 4 bases and J by 6 bases. CDR3 length equals 16 residues. CDR3 in amino acids: CASSLFGQGVNSPLHF. CDR3 nucleotide sequence: TGTGCCAGCAGCCTTTTTGGGCAGGGGGTTAATTCACCCCTCCACTTT.

The CDR3 DNA reads TGTGCCAGCAGTGACGGGGCTGTGTGGGGACAGGGGCCTACTACAAGCATGAACACTGAAGCTTTCTTT. Translating gives CASSDGAVWGQGPTTSMNTEAFF. The J gene is TRBJ1-1, the V gene TRBV6-4; 10 bases map to TRBD1. The length of the CDR3 is 23 residues. CDR1 is MRHNA, CDR2 SNTAGT, per germline. Losses at the gene ends were 2 bases for V and 0 bases for J; bases not matched to a gene: 24.

J is TRBJ1-1 and V is TRBV6-5; maybe TRBD1 (6 bases). The CDR3 contains 14 residues. Germline-derived CDR1 and CDR2 are MNHEY and SVGAGI. Trimming left V 2 bases short and J 1 base short, with 8 bases between. The CDR3 spells CASSYTGSNTEAFF. The CDR3 nucleotides are TGTGCCAGCAGTTACACAGGGTCGAACACTGAAGCTTTCTTT.

J is TRBJ1-6 and V is TRBV11-2; D perhaps matches TRBD1 (5 bases). Deletions cut 1 base from V and 4 bases from J, with 8 bases between. The CDR3 totals 15 residues. Germline assignment: CDR1 SGHAT and CDR2 FQNNGV. DNA for the CDR3: TGTGCCAGCAGCTTAGGGACAACTTATAATTCACCCCTCCACTTT. It encodes CASSLGTTYNSPLHF.

The V gene is TRBV4-1, the J gene TRBJ1-4; 8 nucleotides line up with TRBD1. The V and J ends lost 0 bases and 5 bases, in that order; junction bases with no gene match: 2. CDR3 length equals 15 residues. CDR1 and CDR2 from the germline V gene are MGHRA and YSYEKL. The CDR3 region has the DNA TGCGCCAGCAGCCAAGAGGGACAGGCCAATGAAAAACTGTTTTTT. Translation: CASSQEGQANEKLFF.

The V and J genes are TRBV9 and TRBJ2-3, with D maybe TRBD2 (5 bases). V dropped 3 bases and J dropped 2 bases, with 13 bases sitting between them. Germline CDR1 is SGDLS and CDR2 is YYNGEE. This CDR3 region has 15 residues. The CDR3 DNA reads as TGTGCCAGCAGCGGCAGGACTCCCTACACAGATACGCAGTATTTT. Translating gives CASSGRTPYTDTQYF.

The V and J genes are TRBV10-3 and TRBJ2-7; 10 positions match TRBD2. J was trimmed by 4 bases and V by 5 bases; bases with no gene match: 8. Germline V gives CDR1 ENHRY, CDR2 SYGVKD. The CDR3 spans 15 residues. CDR3 sequence: CAISSRLAGAYEQYF. For the CDR3, the DNA is TGTGCCATCAGTTCCAGACTAGCGGGCGCTTACGAGCAGTACTTC.

The chain employs TRBV6-6 and TRBJ2-7, with a weak D call TRBD2 (6 bases). V was pared by 4 bases and J by 4 bases, with 14 bases between. The length of the CDR3 is 14 residues. CDR1 and CDR2 (germline): MNHNY, SVGAGI (reference sequence). CDR3 sequence: CASSLNLGGYEQYF. CDR3 bases: TGTGCCAGCAGTTTGAATCTCGGGGGATACGAGCAGTACTTC.

The genes are TRBV5-1 and TRBJ2-4; 11 bases are a match to TRBD2. CDR1 and CDR2 (germline): SGHRS, YFSETQ. The CDR3 totals 18 residues. The ends lost 2 bases at V and 1 base at J; junction bases unmatched: 8. The CDR3 sequence: CASSFLAGGRGAKNIQYF. The CDR3 nucleotides read TGCGCCAGCAGCTTTTTAGCGGGGGGGCGAGGGGCCAAAAACATTCAGTACTTC.